The text below deals with one TCR beta chain. Its antigen is unknown. This entry comes from a study of OX40 agonist ivuxolimab in advanced cancers. Trimming left V 4 bases short and J 5 bases short, with 17 bases between. The CDR3 is 15 amino acids. Germline lookup yields CDR1 SGHDN and CDR2 FVKESK. Study-level findings and limits: Within 6 weeks, CD4+ and CD8+ blood T cells expanded clonally at 0.1 to 3.0 mg/kg. The authors also found low normalized T-cell clonal expansion in some nonresponders. Averaging showed that CD8+ T cells had more expanded clones than CD4+ did.

The method was immunoSEQ multiplex PCR; TCRdb's version includes in-frame clones alone and lacks a portion of them. Altogether some 61,000 clones are present, about 90% being singletons, with the ten largest covering 5.4%. With baseline, cycle 4 day 1, and cycle 7 day 1 as timepoints, blood was sampled. The rearrangement joins TRBV14 to TRBJ1-2; tentative D call: TRBD1 (5 bases). The sequence derives from an adult with an advanced solid tumor such as melanoma, head and neck, liver or kidney cancer. The specimen was CD4+ or CD8+ T cells sorted from blood, collected in a trial of the OX40 agonist ivuxolimab. The CDR3 bases are TGTGCCAGCAGCCGCTCTGGGGGAGGGCGGTATGGCTACACCTTC. Translated, it gives CASSRSGGGRYGYTF.